Described below is a single T cell receptor beta chain sequence and its context. What it binds is unknown. This CDR3 spans 15 amino acids. Losses at the gene ends were 2 bases for V and 6 bases for J; bases not matched to a gene: 13. Germline CDR1 and CDR2: DFQATT and SNEGSKA (reference sequence). This entry is derived from a study of identical twins. Study-level points and caveats: The conclusions drew on cross-sectional statistical analysis instead of tracking the same donors. Twins' surplus sharing was weaker for beta out-of-frame sequences.

TCRdb re-derived calls from the 5' RACE reads in MiXCR, one entry per CDR3 protein. The sample gives about 520,000 distinct CDR3 sequences, under 25% of which show up once; 0.8% to 1% is in the top ten. The same specimen was also included in a second study, on T cells expressing NK-cell markers. This second study says: These clonotypes, the leaders elsewhere, also led the CD3+CD56-NKG2C+ fraction in a few donors. Nothing established the HCMV specificity of expanded NKG2C+ T cell clones.

This chain connects TRBV20-1 to TRBJ2-7; 7 positions match TRBD1. The sequencing sample was made of CD4+ T cells sorted from blood. This receptor was taken from a woman aged 18 to 35 in good health. The CDR3 here is CSARTGLTGRPEQYF. The CDR3, as DNA: TGCAGTGCTAGAACGGGGCTGACAGGGCGGCCCGAGCAGTACTTC.